This entry lists 2 T cell receptor beta chains sequenced from one sample in a study of T cells after yellow fever vaccination. TCRdb called the 5' RACE reads again in MiXCR, with one record for every CDR3 protein. The data hold 300,000 to 400,000 distinct CDR3 sequences, with approximately 5.7% observed a single time. The sequencing used PBMCs, collected 5 days after the yellow fever booster vaccination. Receptor source: a man under 40 who received the YFV17D yellow fever vaccine.

This clonotype was detected many times. The chain links TRBV12-3 or TRBV12-4 to TRBJ1-1; D is ambiguous. The CDR3 covers 15 residues. Deletions cut 1 base from V and 0 bases from J, with 9 bases between. CDR3 sequence: CASSLGGRLNTEAFF. DNA of the CDR3: TGTGCCAGCAGTTTAGGAGGTCGGTTGAACACTGAAGCTTTCTTT.

Ten or more counts support this clonotype. V is TRBV30 and J is TRBJ2-7; 7 positions agree with TRBD1. The CDR3 extends over 14 amino acids. Germline V gene sequence: CDR1 GTSNPN, CDR2 SVGIG (reference sequence). J was trimmed by 5 bases and V by 4 bases; bases with no gene match: 11. CDR3 residues: CAWTTERQGHEQYF. The CDR3 nucleotides are TGTGCCTGGACGACTGAACGACAGGGCCACGAGCAGTACTTC.